These 19 T cell receptor beta chains share one sample of origin, sequenced in a study of Graves' ophthalmopathy and Graves' hyperthyroidism. The authors amplified TCR beta CDR3 regions from RNA transcripts. Following a first-round RT-PCR that used HTBI primers, a second-round multiplex PCR was carried out. TCRdb ran MiXCR on the multiplex PCR reads and lists one entry per CDR3 protein. This sample has over a million distinct CDR3 sequences, with about 38% found just once. The sequenced sample was peripheral blood or thyroid tissue (not recorded which). Every receptor here comes from an adult man with Graves' hyperthyroidism.

This clonotype has a handful of counts. The chain carries TRBV30 and TRBJ1-2, with TRBD1 as a possible D gene (5 bases). Deletions cut 4 bases from V and 8 bases from J, with 11 bases between. The CDR3 loop spans 11 amino acids. Per the germline V gene, CDR1 is GTSNPN and CDR2 is SVGIG (reference sequence). The CDR3 DNA is TGTGCCTGGACGGGGCTGTTCGGCTACACCTTC. It translates to CAWTGLFGYTF.

In its sample, this clonotype was seen many times. The genes are TRBV9 and TRBJ1-4, with D perhaps matching TRBD1 (5 bases). CDR3 length equals 15 residues. CDR1 is SGDLS and CDR2 is YYNGEE in the germline V gene. Trimming took 4 bases from V and 7 from J, leaving 17 bases between them. The CDR3 protein is CASSTQDSPREKLFF. The CDR3 DNA sequence: TGTGCCAGCAGCACCCAAGACAGTCCCCGTGAAAAACTGTTTTTT. Variable domain in full (rest from reference TRBV9 and TRBJ1-4): DSGVTQTPKHLITATGQRVTLRCSPRSGDLSVYWYQQSLDQGLQFLIQYYNGEERAKGNILERFSAQQFPDLHSELNLSSLELGDSALYFCASSTQDSPREKLFFGSGTQLSVL.

This clonotype was observed a handful of times. The chain couples TRBV30 to TRBJ2-7; D gene ambiguous. Looked up from germline, CDR1 is GTSNPN and CDR2 is SVGIG (reference sequence). This CDR3 region has 11 residues. Trimming shortened V by 0 bases and J by 5 bases, and 5 bases separated the two germline ends. In DNA, the CDR3 is TGTGCCTGGAGTGTACTGGACGAGCAGTACTTC. It codes for CAWSVLDEQYF.

The J gene is TRBJ2-5, the V gene TRBV14, with 7 bases identical to TRBD2. Germline loops: CDR1 SGHDN, CDR2 FVKESK. Losses at the gene ends were 5 bases for V and 4 bases for J; bases not matched to a gene: 10. This CDR3 is 15 amino acids long. The CDR3 coding sequence is TGTGCCAGCAGCTTATGGGGGGGAGGAAGAGAGACCCAGTACTTC. Its protein is CASSLWGGGRETQYF.

In this sample, this clonotype turned up once. Because it lacks the conserved phenylalanine or tryptophan at the end, this CDR3 is likely a read error. It is unclear where the CDR3 begins or ends on the DNA, so no DNA is shown, and the CDR3 is as TCRdb lists it. CDR3 loop: CAISEPKTG. V and J are TRBV10-3 and TRBJ1-4; the table's D call, TRBD1, was not checked against the DNA. Looked up from germline, CDR1 is ENHRY and CDR2 is SYGVKD. The length of the CDR3 is 9 amino acids, counting both ends.

This clonotype showed up just a few times. The rearrangement uses TRBV18 and TRBJ1-5; D is ambiguous. With 3 bases removed from V and 2 bases from J, the gap between germline ends came to 8 bases. The CDR3 spans 14 residues. Germline assignment: CDR1 KGHSH and CDR2 LQKENI. In DNA form, the CDR3 reads TGTGCCAGCTCACCCCCTTGGGGCAATCAGCCCCAGCATTTT. The encoded protein is CASSPPWGNQPQHF. The whole variable domain, remainder taken from reference TRBV18 and TRBJ1-5, is NAGVMQNPRHLVRRRGQEARLRCSPMKGHSHVYWYRQLPEEGLKFMVYLQKENIIDESGMPKERFSAEFPKEGPSILRIQQVVRGDSAAYFCASSPPWGNQPQHFGDGTRLSIL.

This clonotype showed up just a few times. This chain joins TRBV10-3 and TRBJ1-4; TRBD1 might be the D (6 bases). The germline V gene has CDR1 ENHRY and CDR2 SYGVKD. There are 14 residues in the CDR3. Trimming removed 10 bases at V and 4 bases at J, with 16 bases between. CDR3 DNA: TGTGCCAGCCGAACCAGGGGCGGTAATGAAAAACTGTTTTTT. Translated, it gives CASRTRGGNEKLFF.

This clonotype was recorded a few times. A much larger clone lies one base from this, so it may be a read error. V usage is TRBV6-5 and J usage is TRBJ1-5, with 10 bases matching TRBD1. With 6 bases clipped from V and 4 bases from J, the junction kept 6 bases outside the gene matches. The germline gives CDR1 MNHEY, CDR2 SVGAGI. The length of the CDR3 is 15 residues. CDR3 in amino acids: CASSTGTGANQPQHF. CDR3 nucleotides: TGTGCCAGCAGCACCGGGACAGGGGCAAATCAGCCCCAGCATTTT.

This chain joins TRBV12-3 or TRBV12-4 and TRBJ2-7; D uncertain. Between the trimmed V and J ends, which lost 1 base and 6 bases, there was a span of 13 bases. The CDR3 is made up of 14 amino acids. The CDR3 coding sequence is TGTGCCAGCAGTTTAGGCGGCGGCGTGTCCGAGCAGTACTTC. Translated, it gives CASSLGGGVSEQYF.

This clonotype appeared many times. The V call is TRBV6-6, the J call TRBJ2-7; D possibly matches TRBD1 or TRBD2 (5 bases each). Germline values: CDR1 MNHNY, CDR2 SVGAGI (reference sequence). The V end was cut by 7 bases, the J end by 4 bases, with 14 bases between. The CDR3 totals 13 residues. The CDR3 DNA follows: TGTGCCAGCACCGAAAGGGACGGGTACGAGCAGTACTTC. Translating gives CASTERDGYEQYF.

A remark on this clonotype: A read error may explain this, as a much larger clone is one base away. The J gene is TRBJ1-5, the V gene TRBV5-1, with D unclear. V lost 2 bases and J 4 bases, leaving 7 bases between the germline ends. CDR1 is SGHRS and CDR2 is YFSETQ in the germline V gene. This CDR3 is 13 amino acids long. CDR3 sequence: CASSFTPNQPQHF. DNA for the CDR3: TGCGCCAGCAGCTTCACCCCGAATCAGCCCCAGCATTTT.

This sequence joins TRBV6-5 and TRBJ1-1; D is unresolved. Germline V CDR1 and CDR2: MNHEY, SVGAGI. The CDR3 covers 15 residues. V lost 0 bases and J lost 4, with 12 bases in between. DNA of the CDR3: TGTGCCAGCAGTTACTCGAAACGCCCTGGCACTGAAGCTTTCTTT. Translated, it gives CASSYSKRPGTEAFF.

This clonotype was recorded at least ten times. V and J are TRBV4-3 and TRBJ1-2, with 7 bases matching TRBD1. This CDR3 contains 16 residues. J gave up 4 bases and V 1 base, and 9 bases lay outside the gene matches. Germline V lookup: CDR1 LGHNA, CDR2 YSLEER. This chain's CDR3 is CASSQVRQGEIYGYTF. For the CDR3, the DNA is TGCGCCAGCAGCCAAGTACGACAGGGAGAAATCTATGGCTACACCTTC.

This clonotype was found a few times. The chain links TRBV4-1 to TRBJ1-3; D may be TRBD1 (6 bases). Germline loops: CDR1 MGHRA, CDR2 YSYEKL. V was trimmed by 7 bases and J by 0 bases, leaving 25 bases between them. The CDR3 loop spans 19 amino acids. The CDR3 spells CASKRDTASFQASGNTIYF. The CDR3 DNA reads TGCGCCAGCAAAAGGGACACGGCGTCCTTCCAAGCCTCTGGAAACACCATATATTTT.

The chain carries TRBV24-1 and TRBJ2-7; 11 nucleotides line up with TRBD2. Germline trimming cut 4 bases from V and 3 bases from J; bases unmatched to any gene: 7. CDR3 length: 16 residues. In germline, CDR1 is KGHDR, CDR2 SFDVKD. The CDR3 here is CATSDPGLAGGYEQYF. The DNA of the CDR3 is TGTGCCACCAGTGACCCCGGACTAGCGGGCGGCTACGAGCAGTACTTC.

As for this clonotype: The conserved final phenylalanine or tryptophan is absent from the CDR3, which likely points to a read error. The DNA is omitted, as the CDR3 cannot be located on it reliably, and the CDR3 follows TCRdb's listing. The chain joins TRBV7-2 to TRBJ2-7; the table assigns TRBD1, which was not confirmed against the DNA. The CDR3 sequence runs 8 residues, both termini included. The germline CDR1 and CDR2 sequences are SGHTA and FQGNSA. The CDR3 is CASSLGWT.

The gene calls are TRBV5-1 and TRBJ1-6; D remains ambiguous. Trimming left V 4 bases short and J 7 bases short, with 15 bases between. Per germline, CDR1 SGHRS and CDR2 YFSETQ. The CDR3 has 15 amino acids. CDR3 sequence reads: CASSTDGPWNSPLHF. The CDR3 DNA follows: TGCGCCAGCAGCACGGATGGACCATGGAATTCACCCCTCCACTTT. Filled out from reference TRBV5-1 and TRBJ1-6, the complete variable domain reads KAGVTQTPRYLIKTRGQQVTLSCSPISGHRSVSWYQQTPGQGLQFLFEYFSETQRNKGNFPGRFSGRQFSNSRSEMNVSTLELGDSALYLCASSTDGPWNSPLHFGNGTRLTVT.

This clonotype was seen many times. The rearrangement joins TRBV7-8 to TRBJ2-7, with 7 bases matching TRBD1. Germline-derived CDR1 and CDR2 are SGHVS and FQNEAQ. Germline trimming cut 3 bases from V and 2 bases from J; bases unmatched to any gene: 7. There are 15 residues in the CDR3. CDR3 coding DNA: TGTGCCAGCAGCTTCGACAGGGTTAAAACCTACGAGCAGTACTTC. This encodes CASSFDRVKTYEQYF.

This clonotype was detected ten times or more. The chain recombines TRBV7-9 with TRBJ1-2; possibly TRBD1 for D (5 bases). The CDR3 sequence is 12 residues long. The V end was cut by 4 bases, the J end by 7 bases, with 10 bases between. Germline V gene sequence: CDR1 SEHNR, CDR2 FQNEAQ (reference sequence). CDR3 nucleotides: TGTGCCAGCAGCTCACAGGCGGGTGGCTACACCTTC. Its translation is CASSSQAGGYTF. The whole variable domain, filled in from reference TRBV7-9 and TRBJ1-2, reads DTGVSQNPRHKITKRGQNVTFRCDPISEHNRLYWYRQTLGQGPEFLTYFQNEAQLEKSRLLSDRFSAERPKGSFSTLEIQRTEQGDSAMYLCASSSQAGGYTFGSGTRLTVV.